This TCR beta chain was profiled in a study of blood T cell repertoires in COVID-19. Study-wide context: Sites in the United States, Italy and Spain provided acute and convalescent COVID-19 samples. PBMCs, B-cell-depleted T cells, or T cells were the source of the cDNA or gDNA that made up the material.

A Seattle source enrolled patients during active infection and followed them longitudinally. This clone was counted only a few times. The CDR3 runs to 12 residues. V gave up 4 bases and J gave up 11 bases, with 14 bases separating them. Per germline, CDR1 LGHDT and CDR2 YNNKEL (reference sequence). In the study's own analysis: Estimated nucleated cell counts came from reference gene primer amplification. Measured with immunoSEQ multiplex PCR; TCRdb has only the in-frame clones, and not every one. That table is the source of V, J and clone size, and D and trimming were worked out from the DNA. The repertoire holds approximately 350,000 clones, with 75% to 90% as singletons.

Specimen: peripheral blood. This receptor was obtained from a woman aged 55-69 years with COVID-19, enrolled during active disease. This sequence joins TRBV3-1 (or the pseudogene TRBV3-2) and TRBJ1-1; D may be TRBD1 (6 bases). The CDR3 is CASSRRGARAFF. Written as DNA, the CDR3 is TGTGCCAGCAGCCGCCGGGGGGCTCGGGCTTTCTTT.